This TCR beta chain stems from a study of cytomegalovirus exposure and HLA in healthy donors. A multiplex PCR was run with 60 Vbeta primers and 13 Jbeta primers. Profiling relied on immunoSEQ multiplex PCR, and the TCRdb table lists in-frame clones only, not all of them. The listing contains about 200,000 clones. The source of this sequence is a girl aged 2 to 10 in good health and CMV-seropositive. The sample taken for sequencing was PBMCs.

This CDR3 is CASSFLDRTLGYTF. CDR3 coding DNA: TGTGCCAGCAGCTTCCTGGACAGGACCCTTGGCTACACCTTC. J is TRBJ1-2 and V is TRBV11-2, with 7 bases that match TRBD1. The CDR3 has 14 residues. J gave up 7 bases and V 3 bases, and 8 bases lay outside the gene matches. In germline, CDR1 is SGHAT, CDR2 FQNNGV.